The 26 T cell receptor beta chains below were found in one sample sequenced in a study of blood T cells in healthy people across ages. Combining a sample-barcoded 5' primer with a J-beta primer mix, a second PCR ran for roughly 6 to 11 cycles. TCRdb re-derived calls from the 5' RACE reads in MiXCR, one entry per CDR3 protein. The sample has about 1.7 million distinct CDR3 sequences, roughly 28% seen once. Material: blood. The receptors were gathered from a woman in her twenties or thirties in good health.

The V and J genes are TRBV12-3 or TRBV12-4 and TRBJ2-5, with TRBD1 matching 9 bases. This CDR3 spans 15 amino acids. Trimming at V came to 4 bases and at J to 5 bases, leaving 8 bases not matched to a gene. The CDR3 reads CASSSLNRGPETQYF. DNA of the CDR3: TGTGCCAGCAGTTCTCTGAACAGGGGGCCGGAGACCCAGTACTTC.

The chain joins TRBV4-3 to TRBJ1-1; D is possibly TRBD1 (5 bases). The CDR3 runs 13 residues. Germline CDR1 reads LGHNA; CDR2 reads YSLEER. V was clipped by 1 base and J by 6 bases, with 9 bases between them. The CDR3 sequence: CASSQGSRAEAFF. The CDR3 nucleotides read TGCGCCAGCAGCCAAGGGAGCAGGGCTGAAGCTTTCTTT.

The CDR3 region has the DNA TGTGCCAGAAGCTTTTTGGGGGCCCGCACAGATACGCAGTATTTT. Protein sequence: CARSFLGARTDTQYF. V usage is TRBV5-3 and J usage is TRBJ2-3, with D possibly matching TRBD1 (6 bases). TRBV5-3 is placed among ORFs of uncertain function. CDR3 length equals 15 residues. Trimming shortened V by 2 bases and J by 1 base, and 11 bases separated the two germline ends.

This clonotype was seen repeatedly, ten times or more. DNA of the CDR3: TGCGCCAGCAGCCACACAGGGGAGGAGACCCAGTACTTC. The encoded protein is CASSHTGEETQYF. This rearrangement joins TRBV4-3 to TRBJ2-5, with 7 bases identical to TRBD1. Germline V lookup: CDR1 LGHNA, CDR2 YSLEER. The CDR3 extends over 13 amino acids. Germline trimming cut 3 bases from V and 5 bases from J; bases unmatched to any gene: 3.

This clonotype came up many times. The CDR3 here is CASSTGGMDTQYF. DNA of the CDR3: TGTGCCAGCAGCACAGGGGGCATGGATACGCAGTATTTT. This chain links TRBV12-3 or TRBV12-4 with TRBJ2-3; 9 nucleotides agree with TRBD1. Unmatched junction bases numbered 4, after V lost 6 bases and J lost 6 bases. This CDR3 is 13 amino acids long.

About this clonotype itself: Relative to the germline gene, one junction end is altered; a read error may explain this. V is TRBV14 and J is TRBJ2-7, with no clear D. Per germline, CDR1 SGHDN and CDR2 FVKESK. CDR3 length equals 15 residues. CDR3 sequence (DNA): TGTGCCGGCAGCCCGCCAGCGCAACCGCCCTACGAGCAGTACTTC. It is translated as CAGSPPAQPPYEQYF.

The rearrangement joins TRBV10-3 to TRBJ2-4; D unresolved. The CDR3 covers 15 residues. The germline V and J ends were trimmed by 2 bases and 2 bases, with 10 bases remaining between them. The germline CDR1 and CDR2 sequences are ENHRY and SYGVKD. CDR3 residues: CAISEEGPTKNIQYF. The DNA for the CDR3 is TGTGCCATCAGTGAGGAAGGGCCAACCAAAAACATTCAGTACTTC.

The J gene is TRBJ1-5, the V gene TRBV21-1. TRBV21-1 has pseudogene status. This CDR3 has 15 residues. CDR3 loop: CASSKLGDGNQPQHF. In DNA, the CDR3 is TGTGCCAGCAGCAAACTCGGGGATGGCAATCAGCCCCAGCATTTT.

V is TRBV20-1 and J is TRBJ2-3; D is ambiguous. V dropped 3 bases and J dropped 6 bases, with 10 bases sitting between them. Germline values: CDR1 DFQATT, CDR2 SNEGSKA (reference sequence). CDR3 length: 12 amino acids. The CDR3 spells CSARNTRDTQYF. The DNA of the CDR3 is TGCAGTGCTAGGAATACGAGGGATACGCAGTATTTT.

This clonotype appeared a few times. The chain joins TRBV7-2 to TRBJ2-5; the D gene is possibly TRBD2 (6 bases). The ends were cut back, 4 bases at V and 4 bases at J, with 13 bases in the middle. Germline V gene lookup returns CDR1 SGHTA and CDR2 FQGNSA. The CDR3 is 14 amino acids. CDR3 in DNA: TGTGCCAGCAGCTCAGCAGGGCGGGGAGAGACCCAGTACTTC. Its translation is CASSSAGRGETQYF. Drawing the rest from reference TRBV7-2 and TRBJ2-5, the complete variable domain is GAGVSQSPSNKVTEKGKDVELRCDPISGHTALYWYRQSLGQGLEFLIYFQGNSAPDKSGLPSDRFSAERTGGSVSTLTIQRTQQEDSAVYLCASSSAGRGETQYFGPGTRLLVL.

This clonotype has a handful of counts. At one boundary the junction diverges from the germline segment, which might be a read error. The J gene is TRBJ2-1, the V gene TRBV15; D is undetermined. The CDR3 is 15 amino acids. Germline loops: CDR1 LNHNV, CDR2 YYDKDF (reference sequence). CDR3 loop: CVTSRDSSSYNEQFF. In DNA, the CDR3 is TGTGTCACCAGCAGAGATAGTAGCTCCTACAATGAGCAGTTCTTC.

About this clonotype itself: At one boundary the junction diverges from the germline segment, which might be a read error. The rearrangement links TRBV7-8 to TRBJ2-3; either TRBD1 or TRBD2 may fit D (5 bases each). There are 14 residues in the CDR3. CDR1 is SGHVS, CDR2 FQNEAQ, per germline. CDR3 coding DNA: TGTGCCAGCAAGCCGGTGAGGGGCACCGATACGCAGTATTTT. It yields the protein CASKPVRGTDTQYF.

Of note for this clonotype: Germline and junction disagree at one end, which may indicate a read error. V is TRBV7-2 and J is TRBJ2-7; 7 bases line up with TRBD1. Looked up from germline, CDR1 is SGHTA and CDR2 is FQGNSA. The CDR3 sequence is 16 residues long. The CDR3 sequence is CASSSNDNRGPYGQYF. CDR3 nucleotides: TGTGCCAGCAGCTCCAACGACAACAGGGGACCCTACGGGCAGTACTTC.

This clonotype was observed many times. The CDR3 nucleotides are TGCAGCCTGAGGGGGGGGACAGGGAAAGGGGATGAGCAGTTCTTC. This encodes CSLRGGTGKGDEQFF. This chain joins TRBV29-1 and TRBJ2-1, with TRBD1 matching 9 bases. V shed 8 bases and J 8 bases; nucleotides not matched to a gene: 16. The CDR3 is made up of 15 amino acids. Germline-derived CDR1 and CDR2 are SQVTM and ANQGSEA.

This clonotype was observed a handful of times. The chain links TRBV20-1 to TRBJ2-7; 11 bases line up with TRBD2. This CDR3 is built from 16 residues. The J segment lost 7 bases and the V segment lost 3 bases, leaving 14 bases of the junction unmatched. Germline V lookup: CDR1 DFQATT, CDR2 SNEGSKA (reference sequence). CDR3 coding DNA: TGCAGTGCTAGGCCGGGACTAGCGGATTCCTGTAAGGAGCAGTACTTC. Encoded protein: CSARPGLADSCKEQYF.

Notes on this clonotype: Just one base apart from a much larger clone, this may be a read error. The chain links TRBV20-1 to TRBJ2-5, with 9 positions matching TRBD2. Trimming cost V 5 bases and J 5 bases; bases outside gene matches: 15. This CDR3 contains 16 residues. Germline V lookup: CDR1 DFQATT, CDR2 SNEGSKA (reference sequence). CDR3 DNA sequence: TGCAGTGCTGGTAGTGGCGGGGGGGCCTATGGCGAGACCCAGTACTTC. Amino acids: CSAGSGGGAYGETQYF.

This clonotype was picked up many times. The J gene is TRBJ2-1, the V gene TRBV20-1, with unresolved D. Per the germline V gene, CDR1 is DFQATT and CDR2 is SNEGSKA (reference sequence). This CDR3 is 14 amino acids long. Trimming cost V 4 bases and J 5 bases, with 15 bases left between them. CDR3 sequence (DNA): TGCAGTGCTATTCGGGCGGAGAAGAACAATGAGCAGTTCTTC. Translated, it gives CSAIRAEKNNEQFF.

The chain couples TRBV18 to TRBJ2-3, with D tentatively TRBD1 (5 bases). This CDR3 contains 18 residues. Trimming cost V 3 bases and J 4 bases, with 23 bases left between them. From germline, CDR1 is KGHSH and CDR2 LQKENI. The CDR3 here is CASSPTVSFTRVADTQYF. CDR3 nucleotide sequence: TGTGCCAGCTCACCGACGGTCTCCTTCACCAGGGTAGCAGATACGCAGTATTTT.

Remarks on this clonotype: A much bigger clone sits one base away, suggesting this may be a read error. The chain's CDR3 is CGVGHRYTDTQYF. DNA for the CDR3: TGCGGCGTGGGACACCGATACACAGATACGCAGTATTTT. The V call is TRBV29-1, the J call TRBJ2-3; weak D call: TRBD1 (6 bases). Germline assignment: CDR1 SQVTM and CDR2 ANQGSEA. This CDR3 comprises 13 residues.

Concerning this clonotype itself: A junction boundary mismatches the germline segment, possibly from a read error. This chain joins TRBV7-8 and TRBJ2-7, with a weak D call TRBD1 (5 bases). CDR1 is SGHVS and CDR2 is FQNEAQ in the germline V gene. The CDR3 loop spans 14 amino acids. CDR3 sequence reads: CASSADRASYGQYF. Written as DNA, the CDR3 is TGTGCCAGCAGCGCTGACAGAGCCTCCTACGGGCAGTACTTC.

About this clonotype itself: A read error may account for a junction end that differs from germline. The chain links TRBV5-8 to TRBJ2-1, with D hard to call. Germline assignment: CDR1 SGHTS and CDR2 YDEGEE. The CDR3 is 11 residues long. CDR3 sequence reads: CANSTFGEQFF. The CDR3 nucleotides read TGTGCCAACAGCACATTCGGGGAGCAGTTCTTC.

This clonotype came up many times. The chain couples TRBV20-1 to TRBJ2-4; the D call may be TRBD1 or TRBD2 (5 bases each). The CDR3 contains 15 residues. Germline V CDR1 and CDR2: DFQATT, SNEGSKA (reference sequence). Trimming shortened V by 2 bases and J by 10 bases, and 21 bases separated the two germline ends. The CDR3 coding sequence is TGCAGTGCTAGATCGTCGGGGACCACAAGTGGTATTCAGTACTTC. The encoded protein is CSARSSGTTSGIQYF.

About this clonotype: This may stem from a read error, because a much larger clone lies one nucleotide away. The chain is built from TRBV5-6 and TRBJ2-7, with D perhaps assigned TRBD1 or TRBD2 (5 bases each). The CDR3 consists of 15 residues. Germline CDR1 SGHDT, CDR2 YYEEEE. CDR3 amino acids: CATSLGRARRYEQYF. DNA for the CDR3: TGTGCCACCAGCTTGGGGCGGGCCAGACGCTACGAGCAGTACTTC.

The chain recombines TRBV12-3 or TRBV12-4 with TRBJ2-7; D is tentatively TRBD1 or TRBD2 (5 bases each). V lost 2 bases, J lost 6 bases, and 11 bases lay in between. This CDR3 has 13 amino acids. The DNA for the CDR3 is TGTGCCAGCAGTTTATCAGGGAGCCCCGAGCAGTACTTC. Protein: CASSLSGSPEQYF.

About this clonotype itself: Mismatch with germline at one junction end may stem from a read error. This chain uses TRBV9 with TRBJ1-4, with D perhaps TRBD1 (6 bases). Germline V gene lookup returns CDR1 SGDLS and CDR2 YYNGEE. This CDR3 has 15 amino acids. CDR3 region: CASSVEGSGVERLFF. The CDR3 DNA follows: TGTGCCAGCAGCGTAGAAGGGTCAGGGGTTGAAAGACTGTTTTTT.

The chain has TRBV12-3 or TRBV12-4 and TRBJ1-6, with TRBD1 identical over 8 bases. The junction had 8 bases not matched to a gene; V was cut back by 6 bases and J by 1 base. CDR3 length equals 17 residues. The CDR3 DNA reads TGTGCCAGCAGCTATTCAGGGGGCGGATCCTATAATTCACCCCTCCACTTT. Protein product: CASSYSGGGSYNSPLHF.